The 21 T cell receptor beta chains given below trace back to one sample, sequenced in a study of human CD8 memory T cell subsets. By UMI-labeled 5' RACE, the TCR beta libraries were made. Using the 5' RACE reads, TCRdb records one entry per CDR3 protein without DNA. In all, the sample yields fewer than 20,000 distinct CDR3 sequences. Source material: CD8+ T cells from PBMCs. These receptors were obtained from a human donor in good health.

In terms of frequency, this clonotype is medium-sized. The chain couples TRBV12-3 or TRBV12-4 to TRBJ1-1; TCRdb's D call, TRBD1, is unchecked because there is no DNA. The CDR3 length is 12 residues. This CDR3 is CASSLGDAEAFF.

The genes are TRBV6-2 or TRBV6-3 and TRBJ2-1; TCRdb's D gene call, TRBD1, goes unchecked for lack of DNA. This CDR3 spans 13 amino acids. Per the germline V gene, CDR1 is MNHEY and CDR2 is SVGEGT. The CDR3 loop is CASSYSNRGEQFF.

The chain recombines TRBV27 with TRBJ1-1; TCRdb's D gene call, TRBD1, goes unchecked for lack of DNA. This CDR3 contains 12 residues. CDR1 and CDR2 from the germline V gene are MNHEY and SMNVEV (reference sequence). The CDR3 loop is CASSDRGFEAFF.

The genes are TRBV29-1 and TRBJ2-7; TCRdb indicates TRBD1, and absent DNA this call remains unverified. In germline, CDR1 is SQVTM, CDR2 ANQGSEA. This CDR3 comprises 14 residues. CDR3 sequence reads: CSVEEGTGNNEQYF.

CDR3: CSARDLGVEQYF. The V and J genes are TRBV20-1 and TRBJ2-7; TCRdb returns TRBD1, unconfirmable since there is no DNA. CDR3 length equals 12 residues. CDR1 and CDR2 from the germline V gene are DFQATT and SNEGSKA (reference sequence).

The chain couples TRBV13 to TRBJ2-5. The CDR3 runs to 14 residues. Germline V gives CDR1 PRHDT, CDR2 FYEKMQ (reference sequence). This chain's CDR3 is CASSLTKGQETQYF.

The CDR3 spells CASSITGQGVDEQYF. This chain joins TRBV19 and TRBJ2-7; TCRdb designates TRBD1, a call that cannot be tested without DNA. The CDR3 runs 15 residues. Germline CDR1 is LNHDA and CDR2 is SQIVND (reference sequence). Filled out from reference TRBV19 and TRBJ2-7, the complete variable domain reads DGGITQSPKYLFRKEGQNVTLSCEQNLNHDAMYWYRQDPGQGLRLIYYSQIVNDFQKGDIAEGYSVSREKKESFPLTVTSAQKNPTAFYLCASSITGQGVDEQYFGPGTRLTVT.

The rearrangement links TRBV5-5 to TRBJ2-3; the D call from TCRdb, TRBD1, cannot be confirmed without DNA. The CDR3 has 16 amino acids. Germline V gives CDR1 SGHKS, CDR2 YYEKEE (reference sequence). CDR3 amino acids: CASSLAWGRSTDTQYF. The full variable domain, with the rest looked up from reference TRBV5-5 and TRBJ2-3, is DAGVTQSPTHLIKTRGQQVTLRCSPISGHKSVSWYQQVLGQGPQFIFQYYEKEERGRGNFPDRFSARQFPNYSSELNVNALLLGDSALYLCASSLAWGRSTDTQYFGPGTRLTVL.

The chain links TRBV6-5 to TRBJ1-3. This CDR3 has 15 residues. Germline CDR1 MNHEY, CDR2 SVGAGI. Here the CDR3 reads CASTLTADSGNTIYF.

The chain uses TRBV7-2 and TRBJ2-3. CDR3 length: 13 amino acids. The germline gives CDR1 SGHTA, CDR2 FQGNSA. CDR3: CASSLVTPDTQYF. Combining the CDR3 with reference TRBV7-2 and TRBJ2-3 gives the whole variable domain GAGVSQSPSNKVTEKGKDVELRCDPISGHTALYWYRQSLGQGLEFLIYFQGNSAPDKSGLPSDRFSAERTGGSVSTLTIQRTQQEDSAVYLCASSLVTPDTQYFGPGTRLTVL.

The CDR3 reads CASSQVTGLVADTQYF. This sequence joins TRBV4-3 and TRBJ2-3; TCRdb indicates TRBD1, and absent DNA this call remains unverified. Germline values: CDR1 LGHNA, CDR2 YSLEER. The CDR3 runs 16 residues.

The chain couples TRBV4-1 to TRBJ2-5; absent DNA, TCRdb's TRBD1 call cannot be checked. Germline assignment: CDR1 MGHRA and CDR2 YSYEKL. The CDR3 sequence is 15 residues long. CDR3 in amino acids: CASSPDTGKGETQYF.

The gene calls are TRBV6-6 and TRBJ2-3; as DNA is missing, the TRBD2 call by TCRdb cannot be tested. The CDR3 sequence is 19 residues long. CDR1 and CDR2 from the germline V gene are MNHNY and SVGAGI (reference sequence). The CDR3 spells CASSYVHLAGTSSTDTQYF.

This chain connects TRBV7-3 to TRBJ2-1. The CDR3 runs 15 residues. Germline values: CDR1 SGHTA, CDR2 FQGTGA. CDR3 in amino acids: CASSVGGSSYNEQFF.

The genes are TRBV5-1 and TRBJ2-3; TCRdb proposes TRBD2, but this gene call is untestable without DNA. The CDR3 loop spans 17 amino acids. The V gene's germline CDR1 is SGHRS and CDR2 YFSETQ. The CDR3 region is CASSTGLAGAVTDTQYF.

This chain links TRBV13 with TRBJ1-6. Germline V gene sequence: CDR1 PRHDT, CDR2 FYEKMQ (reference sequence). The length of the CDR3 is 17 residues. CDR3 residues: CASSLGGSGGDNSPLHF.

This CDR3 reads CASVVGPGGQPQHF. The gene calls are TRBV2 and TRBJ1-5; TCRdb designates TRBD1, a call that cannot be tested without DNA. This CDR3 region has 14 residues. Germline V gives CDR1 SNHLY, CDR2 FYNNEI.

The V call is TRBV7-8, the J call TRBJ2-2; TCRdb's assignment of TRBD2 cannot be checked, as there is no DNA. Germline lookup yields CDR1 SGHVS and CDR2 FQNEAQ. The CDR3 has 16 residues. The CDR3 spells CASSSWTTAYTGELFF.

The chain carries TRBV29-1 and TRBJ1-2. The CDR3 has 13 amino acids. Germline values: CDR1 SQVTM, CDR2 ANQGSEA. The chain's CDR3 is CSVEDGFNYGYTF.

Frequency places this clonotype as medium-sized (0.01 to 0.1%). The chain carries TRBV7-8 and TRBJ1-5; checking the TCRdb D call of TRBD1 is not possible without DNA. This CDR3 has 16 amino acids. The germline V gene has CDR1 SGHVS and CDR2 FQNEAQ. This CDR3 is CASSLPGPRGLQPQHF.

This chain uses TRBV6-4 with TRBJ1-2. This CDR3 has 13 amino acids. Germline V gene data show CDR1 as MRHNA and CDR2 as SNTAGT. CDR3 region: CASSESGYHLLTF.